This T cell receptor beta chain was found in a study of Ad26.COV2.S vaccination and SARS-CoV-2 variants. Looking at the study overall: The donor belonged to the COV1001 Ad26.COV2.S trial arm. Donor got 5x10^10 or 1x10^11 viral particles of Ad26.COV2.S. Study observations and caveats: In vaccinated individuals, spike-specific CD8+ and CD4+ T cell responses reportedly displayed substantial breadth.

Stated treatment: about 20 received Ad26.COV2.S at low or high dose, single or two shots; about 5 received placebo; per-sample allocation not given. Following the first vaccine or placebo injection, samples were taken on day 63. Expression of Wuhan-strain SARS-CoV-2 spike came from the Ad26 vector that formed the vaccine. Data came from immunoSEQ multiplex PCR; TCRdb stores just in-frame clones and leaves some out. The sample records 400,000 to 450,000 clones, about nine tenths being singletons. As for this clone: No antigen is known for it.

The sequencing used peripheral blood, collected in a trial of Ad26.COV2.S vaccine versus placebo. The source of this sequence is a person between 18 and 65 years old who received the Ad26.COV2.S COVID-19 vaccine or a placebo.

The CDR3 nucleotides read TGTGCCATCAGTGAGTCGGCAGGCGGTGATGGCGAGCAGTACTTC. Protein: CAISESAGGDGEQYF. The V gene is TRBV10-3, the J gene TRBJ2-7; D uncertain. V dropped 0 bases and J dropped 6 bases, with 15 bases sitting between them. Germline V gene sequence: CDR1 ENHRY, CDR2 SYGVKD. The CDR3 length is 15 residues.